These T cell receptor beta chains were read from a single sample in a study of multiple sclerosis patients with progressive multifocal leukoencephalopathy. Some clones are missing from TCRdb's copy, which holds only in-frame ones; the method was immunoSEQ multiplex PCR. Of some 28,000 clones in the sample, around 91% were seen once. The specimen was PBMCs, collected from a patient treated with natalizumab. The receptors here all came from a human donor with multiple sclerosis. Each CDR3 is given with its conserved first and last residue. The D gene is left open where the match is weak. Only some rows state a clone size, as once, few, many or a class for expanded clones.

d_gene	abundance	v_gene	j_gene	CDR3aa	CDR3nt
TRBD2	NA	TRBV29-1	TRBJ2-1	CSVDLAGGVSYNEQFF	TGCAGCGTTGACCTCGCGGGGGGGGTCTCCTACAATGAGCAGTTCTTC
NA	NA	TRBV10-3	TRBJ2-7	CAISAGDSYEQYF	TGTGCCATCAGTGCGGGGGACTCCTACGAGCAGTACTTC
NA	once	TRBV7-9	TRBJ1-4	CASSLADRPSDEKLFF	TGTGCCAGCAGCTTAGCCGACAGGCCATCTGATGAAAAACTGTTTTTT
TRBD2	NA	TRBV28	TRBJ2-1	CASKRDGTSGGEQFF	TGTGCCAGCAAGAGAGACGGGACTAGCGGGGGCGAGCAGTTCTTC
NA	NA	TRBV7-9	TRBJ2-2	CASSFQAVAGELFF	TGTGCCAGCAGCTTCCAGGCCGTCGCCGGGGAGCTGTTTTTT
NA	NA	TRBV7-8	TRBJ2-1	CASSLGGGFNEQFF	TGTGCCAGCAGCTTAGGCGGTGGGTTTAATGAGCAGTTCTTC
NA	NA	TRBV7-6	TRBJ1-2	CASSLGRLAQPEFYGYTF	TGTGCCAGCAGCTTAGGACGCCTGGCGCAGCCCGAGTTTTATGGCTACACCTTC
NA	once	TRBV5-1	TRBJ2-2	CASTVTGSGTGELFF	TGCGCCAGCACCGTCACAGGGAGCGGGACCGGGGAGCTGTTTTTT
NA	NA	TRBV4-1	TRBJ1-1	CASSQVILGNTEAFF	TGCGCCAGCAGCCAAGTAATTTTGGGGAACACTGAAGCTTTCTTT
NA	NA	TRBV29-1	TRBJ1-2	CSVIVPSQSGYTF	TGCAGCGTGATCGTACCCTCTCAATCTGGCTACACCTTC
NA	NA	TRBV5-6	TRBJ2-1	CASSTGLGPSSYNEQFF	TGTGCCAGCAGCACCGGATTGGGTCCGAGCTCCTACAATGAGCAGTTCTTC
NA	once	TRBV10-3	TRBJ2-2	CAISESSGAGELFF	TGTGCCATCAGTGAATCTTCCGGGGCCGGGGAGCTGTTTTTT
NA	NA	TRBV18	TRBJ2-1	CASSPTAAGTEQFF	TGTGCCAGCTCACCTACGGCGGCGGGGACTGAGCAGTTCTTC
TRBD1	NA	TRBV5-4	TRBJ2-7	CASSLGPDRGHQDEQYF	TGTGCCAGCAGCTTGGGTCCGGACAGGGGGCATCAGGACGAGCAGTACTTC
NA	NA	TRBV18	TRBJ2-3	CASTRRTDTQYF	TGTGCCAGCACACGACGGACAGATACGCAGTATTTT
TRBD2	NA	TRBV4-2	TRBJ2-2	CASSQDPGSGAGGELFF	TGTGCCAGCAGCCAAGATCCTGGTAGCGGGGCCGGCGGGGAGCTGTTTTTT